What follows describes a single T cell receptor (beta chain). This clone has just a few counts. The target of this receptor is not known. Per-nucleotide qualities are absent, and no much larger clonotype sits a single base away. The CDR3, cysteine through phenylalanine, is 13 amino acids long. The retained sequence is limited to the CDR3, 39 bases, with the frame set at the first base. The germline V gene supplies CDR1 SNHLY and CDR2 FYNNEI. Deletion took 7 bases off V and 2 bases off J, with a span of 11 bases between the germline ends. This sample is part of a study of beta chain features in type 1 diabetes (dated by TCRdb to 2017 to 2018). Describing the broader study: Mean age, gender distribution, total cell number and subset yield did not differ between patients and healthy donors. Across all samples, approximately 98,000,000 sorted cells were examined, and cell number per subset correlated strongly with RNA yield. In the study, TCRB repertoires of sorted circulating CD4+ T cell subsets from recently diagnosed type 1 diabetes patients were compared with those of matched healthy donors. Regulatory and stem cell-like memory subsets were obtained from only 8 patients and about eight healthy donors, while naive and central memory subsets were obtained from all 28 donors.

The High Capacity cDNA Reverse Transcription Kit was used to reverse transcribe all of the isolated RNA, meaning that expressed TCRB transcripts were what got sequenced. Deep immunoSEQ sequencing was applied to naive, central memory and regulatory T cell samples, giving an average of approximately 4 million total reads per sample. Sorted cells were lysed in RLT buffer, and RNA was extracted using DNase-treated RNeasy Micro or Mini kits according to cell number. To prevent cross-contamination, each cell subset was processed individually, whereas patient and healthy donor samples were processed jointly. Using the immunoSEQ multiplex PCR, TCRB sequences were amplified from cDNA into 87-bp fragments spanning the CDR3 region. The amplicons were sequenced using the Illumina HiSeq platform. Turning to the authors' computational methods: Synthetic template baselines were used to correct PCR bias computationally, reads within Hamming distance 2 were collapsed, and singletons that could not be merged were discarded. By aligning reads against IMGT, V, D and J genes, CDR3 length, and insertions or deletions at six rearrangement sites were assigned. Within each subset, clonotype counts were normalized to the number of sorted cells before true diversity and Gini coefficients were calculated with the tcR R package. Repertoire sharing was quantified using the overlap coefficient calculated on TCRB nucleotide sequences. As a proxy for the pre-selection repertoire, out-of-frame TCRB sequences from naive cells were analyzed. The table comes from immuneACCESS by way of TCRdb, which keeps in-frame sequences with V and J called. Part of the clones is missing from these tables; in studies checked, under half for an unresolved V gene and the rest for unknown reasons. For V, J and clone size, that table is used; D and trimming come from the DNA. For this sample the table gives roughly 730,000 clones, of which 13% were detected only once. Clones ranked in the top ten supply less than 0.025% of the sample.

From each donor, a single peripheral blood sample of about 116 mL on average was drawn into heparinised tubes. Using a panel that included CD45RO, CCR7, CD25, CD127, CD95 and CD27, naive, central memory, regulatory and stem cell-like memory CD4+ T cells were sorted on a BD FACSAria II. Every sorted population had a purity above 95%. PBMCs were isolated immediately by Lymphoprep density gradient centrifugation and stained directly without culture. To minimize batch effects, samples were stained and sorted in pairs, one healthy donor with one patient per experiment. Overall results and qualifications from the work: Naive, central memory and regulatory TCRB repertoires appeared to be more similar among patients than among healthy donors. Because small numbers of individuals were included in the HLA sub-analyses, any influence of HLA type on TCRB rearrangement was left unresolved. Shorter templates might be favored by PCR, yet because patient and control samples were amplified and corrected together, any such skew would affect both groups equally. Because cDNA was sequenced instead of genomic DNA, highly expressing activated cells could be over-represented, though the groups showed no difference in activation or CD3 levels. Type 1 diabetes patients showed a moderate but significant shortening of TCRB CDR3 length in all four CD4+ subsets. At VDJ recombination sites, patients with type 1 diabetes made fewer insertions and deleted more nucleotides, a pattern implying thymic rearrangement abnormalities.

This sequence was found in a man between 18 and 35 years old with type 1 diabetes. Source material: naive CD4+ T cells from blood. Explained via the paper, the cell subset or site label denotes: true naive CD4+ T cells. The sequence joins TRBV2 to TRBJ2-5, with the D gene call left open. In nucleotide form, the sequence is TGTGCCAGCAACCCCCCATTTCAAGAGACCCAGTACTTC. The encoded protein is CASNPPFQETQYF.